What follows are 25 T cell receptor beta chains derived from one specimen sequenced in a study of early T cells in non-severe SARS-CoV-2 infection (dated by TCRdb to 2020 to 2023). The protocol used for the library was 5' RACE. The run used a NextSeq 500. The public reads were reprocessed in TCRdb via fastp at Q25 and MiXCR, keeping in-frame beta chains. All rows with the same CDR3 protein become a single entry with the most common DNA and genes. The sample includes tens of thousands of distinct CDR3 sequences, with around 6.5% observed a single time. Approximately 4.6% of the sample goes to the ten largest clones. Sequencing was performed on whole blood. The receptors shown here come from an adult who was a healthcare worker with PCR-confirmed SARS-CoV-2 infection or an uninfected control (not recorded which).

This clonotype was recorded many times. The chain combines TRBV20-1 with TRBJ1-5; D is possibly TRBD1 (5 bases). CDR1 DFQATT and CDR2 SNEGSKA come from the germline V gene (reference sequence). V lost 4 bases to trimming and J lost 7 bases, with 17 bases between them. The CDR3 covers 14 residues. This chain's CDR3 is CSAIQGEIRQPQHF. CDR3 DNA: TGCAGTGCTATTCAAGGGGAAATACGGCAGCCCCAGCATTTT.

This clonotype was seen many times. V usage is TRBV29-1 and J usage is TRBJ1-5; D remains unclear. V gave up 4 bases and J gave up 4 bases, with 11 bases separating them. CDR1 SQVTM and CDR2 ANQGSEA come from the germline V gene. The length of the CDR3 is 13 residues. The CDR3, as DNA: TGCAGCGTTGCGGCAGGAACTAATCAGCCCCAGCATTTT. This translates into CSVAAGTNQPQHF.

At least ten counts were recorded for this clonotype. The CDR3 sequence: CASSLTLGPDTQYF. The DNA of the CDR3 is TGTGCCAGCAGCTTAACTCTTGGGCCGGATACGCAGTATTTT. The gene calls are TRBV7-8 and TRBJ2-3; D unresolved. V dropped 2 bases and J dropped 6 bases, with 12 bases sitting between them. Germline assignment: CDR1 SGHVS and CDR2 FQNEAQ. This CDR3 spans 14 amino acids.

This clonotype was observed many times. The V and J genes are TRBV11-2 and TRBJ2-1; perhaps TRBD1 as D (6 bases). The germline CDR1 and CDR2 sequences are SGHAT and FQNNGV. V shed 4 bases and J shed 8 bases, with 18 bases lying between them. The CDR3 consists of 15 residues. CDR3 in DNA: TGTGCCAGCAGCTCCCGCCAGGGGCTCATCCATGAGCAGTTCTTC. Translating gives CASSSRQGLIHEQFF.

This clonotype was seen many times. The V and J genes are TRBV4-1 and TRBJ2-7; D perhaps matches TRBD1 (6 bases). Trimming took off 0 bases at V and 3 bases at J, with 9 bases between the two ends. CDR1 is MGHRA, CDR2 YSYEKL, per germline. The CDR3 covers 14 residues. CDR3 coding DNA: TGCGCCAGCAGCCAAGAAATAGGGGGCTACGAGCAGTACTTC. Its translation: CASSQEIGGYEQYF.

This clonotype was recorded at least ten times. The rearrangement links TRBV28 to TRBJ2-1; 11 bases agree with TRBD2. The junction had 6 bases not matched to a gene; V was cut back by 3 bases and J by 2 bases. In germline, CDR1 is MDHEN, CDR2 SYDVKM. The CDR3 contains 17 residues. CDR3 sequence: CASSFTTSGITYNEQFF. The CDR3 DNA sequence: TGTGCCAGCAGTTTTACGACTAGCGGGATTACCTACAATGAGCAGTTCTTC.

Ten or more counts support this clonotype. This chain links TRBV29-1 with TRBJ1-6, with 11 bases fitting TRBD1. Trimming cost V 8 bases and J 7 bases; bases outside gene matches: 7. Per the germline V gene, CDR1 is SQVTM and CDR2 is ANQGSEA. This CDR3 has 14 amino acids. The CDR3: CSFRGQGENSPLHF. The CDR3 DNA sequence: TGCAGCTTCAGGGGACAGGGGGAAAATTCACCCCTCCACTTT. The full variable domain, its missing parts supplied by reference TRBV29-1 and TRBJ1-6, is SAVISQKPSRDICQRGTSLTIQCQVDSQVTMMFWYRQQPGQSLTLIATANQGSEATYESGFVIDKFPISRPNLTFSTLTVSNMSPEDSSIYLCSFRGQGENSPLHFGNGTRLTVT.

This clonotype was recorded at least ten times. The chain recombines TRBV29-1 with TRBJ2-1; 9 nucleotides align to TRBD2. The CDR3 length is 14 residues. V was pared by 6 bases and J by 8 bases, with 11 bases of the junction left unmatched. Germline CDR1 and CDR2: SQVTM and ANQGSEA. As DNA, the CDR3 is TGCAGCGTAGGAGGGCCTAGCGGGATCTATGAGCAGTTCTTC. Translating gives CSVGGPSGIYEQFF.

In its sample, this clonotype was seen a few times. The J gene is TRBJ1-5, the V gene TRBV21-1. TRBV21-1 is listed as a pseudogene. There are 14 residues in the CDR3. The CDR3 region is CASTRTYSNQPQHF. The CDR3, as DNA: TGTGCCAGCACGAGGACGTATAGCAATCAGCCCCAGCATTTT.

This clonotype has a handful of counts. The V gene is TRBV7-8, the J gene TRBJ2-7, with D possibly matching TRBD2 (6 bases). V lost 9 bases, J lost 8 bases, and 20 bases lay in between. This CDR3 is 13 amino acids long. Germline CDR1 SGHVS, CDR2 FQNEAQ. The CDR3 region has the DNA TGTGCCAGTAATCCCTCGGTGGCGGGGAAGCAGTACTTC. Its protein is CASNPSVAGKQYF.

This rearrangement joins TRBV10-2 to TRBJ2-3; no clear D gene. The CDR3 extends over 15 amino acids. CDR1 WSHSY and CDR2 SAAADI come from the germline V gene. The V and J ends lost 5 bases and 4 bases respectively, with 16 bases between them. In nucleotides, the CDR3 is TGCGCCAGCAGTCGGCCTGACGACTTATCAGATACGCAGTATTTT. It translates to CASSRPDDLSDTQYF.

Ten or more counts support this clonotype. V usage is TRBV2 and J usage is TRBJ2-6; 7 bases are a match to TRBD2. The CDR3 is 14 residues long. Trimming cost V 8 bases and J 4 bases; bases outside gene matches: 5. From germline, CDR1 is SNHLY and CDR2 FYNNEI. The CDR3 nucleotides are TGTGCCAGCTTGGGGGGGACCGGGGCCAACGTCCTGACTTTC. It translates to CASLGGTGANVLTF.

This clonotype was found many times. The CDR3 reads CATSRRTGGADTQYF. The CDR3 nucleotides read TGTGCCACCAGCAGAAGGACAGGGGGCGCAGATACGCAGTATTTT. The genes are TRBV15 and TRBJ2-3; TRBD1 matches 11 bases. Germline V lookup: CDR1 LNHNV, CDR2 YYDKDF (reference sequence). The CDR3 spans 15 residues. The V and J ends lost 2 bases and 4 bases, in that order; junction bases with no gene match: 2.

The chain combines TRBV6-5 with TRBJ1-1; D possibly corresponds to TRBD1 (5 bases). V was cut by 5 bases and J by 1 base, with 11 bases left in between. The length of the CDR3 is 14 residues. Germline V CDR1 and CDR2: MNHEY, SVGAGI. CDR3 loop: CASSRERGNTEAFF. Written as DNA, the CDR3 is TGTGCCAGCAGTCGAGAAAGGGGGAACACTGAAGCTTTCTTT.

This clonotype was found many times. The chain uses TRBV29-1 and TRBJ2-5, with TRBD1 matching over 9 bases. CDR1 and CDR2 (germline): SQVTM, ANQGSEA. Trimming cost V 6 bases and J 4 bases; bases outside gene matches: 9. This CDR3 has 14 amino acids. The CDR3 spells CSVGRTGATETQYF. The CDR3 nucleotides read TGCAGCGTAGGCCGGACAGGGGCAACAGAGACCCAGTACTTC.

This clonotype was seen ten or more times. The rearrangement links TRBV7-8 to TRBJ2-1; unclear D gene. Trimming left V 1 base short and J 9 bases short, with 7 bases between. This CDR3 contains 12 residues. Per germline, CDR1 SGHVS and CDR2 FQNEAQ. The CDR3 sequence: CASSLDLGEQFF. CDR3 bases: TGTGCCAGCAGCTTAGATCTCGGTGAGCAGTTCTTC.

This clonotype has a count of ten or more. The chain combines TRBV2 with TRBJ2-1; the D is unclear. The germline V gene has CDR1 SNHLY and CDR2 FYNNEI. The CDR3 spans 11 residues. Trimming shortened V by 0 bases and J by 10 bases, and 4 bases separated the two germline ends. The CDR3: CASSEAGEQFF. In nucleotides, the CDR3 is TGTGCCAGCAGTGAAGCTGGCGAGCAGTTCTTC.

This sequence joins TRBV14 and TRBJ2-1; TRBD2 matches 9 bases. After removal of 3 bases from V and 6 bases from J, the junction contained 12 bases not matched to a gene. The CDR3 is 17 residues long. CDR1 is SGHDN, CDR2 FVKESK, per germline. The CDR3: CASSHLIASGRSNEQFF. The CDR3 coding sequence is TGTGCCAGCAGCCACCTAATTGCAAGCGGGAGGTCCAATGAGCAGTTCTTC.

There are many counts of this clonotype. This chain joins TRBV6-1 and TRBJ1-2; 11 bases are a match to TRBD1. The CDR3 runs to 15 residues. The germline gives CDR1 MNHNS, CDR2 SASEGT. Unmatched junction bases numbered 2, after V lost 2 bases and J lost 3 bases. CDR3 coding DNA: TGTGCCAGCAGTGAATGGGGACAGGGGGACTATGGCTACACCTTC. It specifies CASSEWGQGDYGYTF.

The genes are TRBV18 and TRBJ2-5; D is unclear. Germline V lookup: CDR1 KGHSH, CDR2 LQKENI. The length of the CDR3 is 13 residues. Between the trimmed V and J ends, which lost 3 bases and 3 bases, there was a span of 8 bases. The CDR3 DNA is TGTGCCAGCTCACCTCAATCCGAAGAGACCCAGTACTTC. It translates to CASSPQSEETQYF.

By share, this clonotype counts as medium-sized. A junction boundary mismatches the germline segment, possibly from a read error. This sequence joins TRBV20-1 and TRBJ2-1; TRBD2 is a possible D gene (6 bases). The CDR3 contains 13 residues. In germline, CDR1 is DFQATT, CDR2 SNEGSKA (reference sequence). The CDR3 DNA reads as TGCAGTGCTAGATACCCCTCGGGGGAAACTGTCCTCTTC. It specifies CSARYPSGETVLF.

This clonotype has ten or more counts. The chain carries TRBV6-5 and TRBJ2-1, with TRBD2 matching over 13 bases. CDR3 size: 15 residues. Trimming cost V 5 bases and J 6 bases; bases outside gene matches: 4. Germline V lookup: CDR1 MNHEY, CDR2 SVGAGI. The CDR3 nucleotides read TGTGCCAGCAGTACCGGACTAGCGGGAGCCAATGAGCAGTTCTTC. This translates into CASSTGLAGANEQFF.

V usage is TRBV3-1 and J usage is TRBJ2-4; D remains ambiguous. This CDR3 has 14 amino acids. Trimming removed 0 bases at V and 8 bases at J, with 11 bases between. The germline V gene has CDR1 LGHDT and CDR2 YNNKEL (reference sequence). CDR3 nucleotides: TGTGCCAGCAGCCAAGATCCAGTGGCTGACATTCAGTACTTC. It codes for CASSQDPVADIQYF.

This clonotype was found many times. The chain combines TRBV20-1 with TRBJ1-1; unclear D gene. This CDR3 contains 12 residues. Deletions cut 4 bases from V and 2 bases from J, with 8 bases between. Germline CDR1 is DFQATT and CDR2 is SNEGSKA (reference sequence). CDR3 protein: CSANLENTEAFF. The CDR3 nucleotides read TGCAGTGCTAATTTGGAAAACACTGAAGCTTTCTTT.

This clonotype was counted ten times or more. This chain uses TRBV15 with TRBJ2-2, with D possibly being TRBD1 (5 bases). CDR3 length: 13 amino acids. Trimming took 7 bases from V and 3 from J, leaving 9 bases between them. Germline V gene lookup returns CDR1 LNHNV and CDR2 YYDKDF (reference sequence). In DNA, the CDR3 is TGTGCCACCAAGGGCAGGGACACCGGGGAGCTGTTTTTT. Translating it yields CATKGRDTGELFF. Supplemented by reference TRBV15 and TRBJ2-2, the full variable domain reads DAMVIQNPRYQVTQFGKPVTLSCSQTLNHNVMYWYQQKSSQAPKLLFHYYDKDFNNEADTPDNFQSRRPNTSFCFLDIRSPGLGDTAMYLCATKGRDTGELFFGEGSRLTVL.